Listed below are T cell receptor beta chains from one sample, sequenced in a study of OX40 agonist ivuxolimab in advanced cancers. Profiled with immunoSEQ multiplex PCR; TCRdb holds only in-frame clones, not every one. The table has fewer than 60,000 clones, roughly four fifths seen once. The specimen comprised CD4+ or CD8+ T cells sorted from blood, sampled in a trial of the OX40 agonist ivuxolimab. The origin of the receptors is an adult with an advanced solid tumor such as melanoma, head and neck, liver or kidney cancer. Both conserved end residues are part of each CDR3.

TRBJ2-7 TRBV14 15 CASSQGARSNYEQYF
TRBJ1-4 TRBV5-1 14 CASSLGPNNEKLFF
TRBJ2-7 TRBV6-1 13 CASFRGLSYEQYF
TRBJ2-1 TRBV28 16 CASSLYEGGSYNEQFF
TRBJ2-7 TRBV18 15 CASSPGTGLSYEQYF
TRBJ1-6 TRBV27 15 CASSQLQGEYSPLHF
TRBJ1-2 TRBV9 14 CASSVRNRGDGYTF
TRBJ2-1 TRBV19 16 CASSPSSGNSYNEQFF
TRBJ1-2 TRBV19 11 CAVRYGYGYTF
TRBJ2-2 TRBV6-4 15 CASSRQGTLTGELFF
TRBJ2-1 TRBV7-6 12 CASSPLSNEQFF
TRBJ2-5 TRBV18 15 CASSLPGGTQETQYF
TRBJ1-1 TRBV11-2 14 CASSLDQMNTEAFF
TRBJ2-3 TRBV5-4 13 CASSVLASDTQYF
TRBJ1-1 TRBV5-1 16 CASSLGNRGGNTEAFF
TRBJ2-5 TRBV11-3 13 CASSLEGWETQYF
TRBJ2-7 TRBV4-1 15 CASSRNDRGTFEQYF
TRBJ2-3 TRBV19 16 CASSTLSGGAWDTQYF
TRBJ2-5 TRBV7-7 17 CASSPRGAGRGGETQYF
TRBJ2-3 TRBV7-8 15 CASSLSGYSTDTQYF
TRBJ2-3 TRBV9 15 CASSVGISSTDTQYF
TRBJ1-5 TRBV5-1 13 CASSLEGVQPQHF
TRBJ1-4 TRBV11-2 10 CASGGLSLFF
TRBJ2-1 TRBV5-6 15 CASSLVGTSYNEQFF
TRBJ2-1 TRBV29-1 13 CSAAQGRANEQFF
TRBJ2-5 TRBV4-2 16 CASSQGRQGSQETQYF
TRBJ1-1 TRBV11-3 14 CASSLGRGSTEAFF
TRBJ1-3 TRBV14 15 CASSLGLGWGNTIYF
TRBJ2-1 TRBV7-6 13 CASRGSSNNEQFF
TRBJ2-3 TRBV11-2 15 CASSSPRAGTDTQYF